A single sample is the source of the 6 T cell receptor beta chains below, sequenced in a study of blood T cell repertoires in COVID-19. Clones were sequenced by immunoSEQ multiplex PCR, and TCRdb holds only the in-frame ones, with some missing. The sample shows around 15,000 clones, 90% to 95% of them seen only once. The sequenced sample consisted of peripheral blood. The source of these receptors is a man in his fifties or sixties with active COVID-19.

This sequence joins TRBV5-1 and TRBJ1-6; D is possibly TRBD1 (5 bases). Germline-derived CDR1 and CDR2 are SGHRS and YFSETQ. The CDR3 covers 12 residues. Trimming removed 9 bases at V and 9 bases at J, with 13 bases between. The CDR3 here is CATGTDGSPLHF. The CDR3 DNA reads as TGCGCCACCGGGACTGACGGTTCACCCCTCCACTTT.

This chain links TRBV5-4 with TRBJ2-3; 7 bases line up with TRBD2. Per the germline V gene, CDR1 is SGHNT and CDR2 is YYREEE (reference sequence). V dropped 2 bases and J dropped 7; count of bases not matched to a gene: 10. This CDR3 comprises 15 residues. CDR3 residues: CASSFGSGPPNTQYF. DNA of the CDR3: TGTGCCAGCAGCTTCGGTAGCGGGCCCCCTAATACGCAGTATTTT.

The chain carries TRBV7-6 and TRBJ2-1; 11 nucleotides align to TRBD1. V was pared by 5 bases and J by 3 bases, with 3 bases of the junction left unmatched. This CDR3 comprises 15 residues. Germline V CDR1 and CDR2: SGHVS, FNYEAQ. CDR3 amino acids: CASSLGQGGYNEQFF. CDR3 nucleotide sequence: TGTGCCAGCAGCCTGGGACAGGGGGGCTACAATGAGCAGTTCTTC.

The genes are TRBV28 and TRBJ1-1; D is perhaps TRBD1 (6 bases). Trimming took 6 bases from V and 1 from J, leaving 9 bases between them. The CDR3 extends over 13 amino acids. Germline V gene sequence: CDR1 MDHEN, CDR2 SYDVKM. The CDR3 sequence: CASSLTGNTEAFF. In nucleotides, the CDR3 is TGTGCCAGCAGCCTGACAGGGAACACTGAAGCTTTCTTT.

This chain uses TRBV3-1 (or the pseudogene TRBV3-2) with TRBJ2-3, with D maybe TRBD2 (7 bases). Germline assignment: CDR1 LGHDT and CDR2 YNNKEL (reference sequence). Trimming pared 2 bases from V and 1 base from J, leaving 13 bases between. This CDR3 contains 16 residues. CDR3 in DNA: TGTGCCAGCAGCCAACAGGGAGGGGGTGGCACAGATACGCAGTATTTT. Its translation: CASSQQGGGGTDTQYF.

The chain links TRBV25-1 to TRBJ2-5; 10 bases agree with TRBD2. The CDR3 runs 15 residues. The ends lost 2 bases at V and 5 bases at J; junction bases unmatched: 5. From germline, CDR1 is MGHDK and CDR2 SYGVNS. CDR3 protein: CASSERGLAWETQYF. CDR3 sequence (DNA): TGTGCCAGCAGTGAACGGGGACTAGCGTGGGAGACCCAGTACTTC.